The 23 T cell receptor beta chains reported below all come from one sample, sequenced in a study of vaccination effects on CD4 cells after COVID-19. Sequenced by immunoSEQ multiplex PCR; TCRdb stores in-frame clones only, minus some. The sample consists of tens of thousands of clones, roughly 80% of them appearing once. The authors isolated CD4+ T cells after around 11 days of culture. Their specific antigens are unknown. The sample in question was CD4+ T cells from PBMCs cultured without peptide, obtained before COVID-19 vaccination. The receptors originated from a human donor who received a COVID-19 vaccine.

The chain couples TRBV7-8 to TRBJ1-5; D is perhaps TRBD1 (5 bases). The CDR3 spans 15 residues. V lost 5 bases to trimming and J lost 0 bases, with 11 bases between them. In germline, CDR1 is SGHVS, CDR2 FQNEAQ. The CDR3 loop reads CASSTGTPSNQPQHF. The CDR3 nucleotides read TGTGCCAGCAGCACGGGGACGCCTAGCAATCAGCCCCAGCATTTT.

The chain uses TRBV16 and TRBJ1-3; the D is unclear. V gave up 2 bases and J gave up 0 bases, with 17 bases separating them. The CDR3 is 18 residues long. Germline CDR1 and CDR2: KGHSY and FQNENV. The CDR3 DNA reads TGTGCCAGCAGCCAAGGGAGGTACGGTGGGAGCTCTGGAAACACCATATATTTT. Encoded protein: CASSQGRYGGSSGNTIYF.

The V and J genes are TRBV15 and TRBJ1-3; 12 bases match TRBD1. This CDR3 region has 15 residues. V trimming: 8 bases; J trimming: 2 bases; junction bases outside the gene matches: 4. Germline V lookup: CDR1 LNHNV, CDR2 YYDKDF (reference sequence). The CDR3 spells CATSRDRGPGNTIYF. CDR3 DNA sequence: TGTGCCACCTCCAGGGACAGGGGGCCTGGAAACACCATATATTTT.

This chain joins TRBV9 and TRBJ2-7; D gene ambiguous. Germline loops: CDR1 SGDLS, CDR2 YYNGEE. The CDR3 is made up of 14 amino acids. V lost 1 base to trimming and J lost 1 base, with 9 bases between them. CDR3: CASSVSPRSYEQYV. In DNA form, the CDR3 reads TGTGCCAGCAGCGTATCCCCGAGATCCTACGAGCAGTACGTC.

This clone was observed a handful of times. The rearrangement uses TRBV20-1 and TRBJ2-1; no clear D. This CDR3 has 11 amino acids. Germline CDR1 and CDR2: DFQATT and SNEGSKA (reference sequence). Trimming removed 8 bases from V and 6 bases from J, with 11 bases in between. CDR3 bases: TGCAGTCGGGCGTTAGCCAATGAGCAGTTCTTC. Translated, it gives CSRALANEQFF.

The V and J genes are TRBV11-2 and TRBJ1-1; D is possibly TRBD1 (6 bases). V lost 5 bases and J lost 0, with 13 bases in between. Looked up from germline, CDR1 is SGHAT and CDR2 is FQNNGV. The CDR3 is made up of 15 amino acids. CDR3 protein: CASSGWTVMNTEAFF. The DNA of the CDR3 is TGTGCCAGCAGCGGCTGGACAGTTATGAACACTGAAGCTTTCTTT. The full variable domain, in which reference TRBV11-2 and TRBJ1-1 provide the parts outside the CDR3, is EAGVAQSPRYKIIEKRQSVAFWCNPISGHATLYWYQQILGQGPKLLIQFQNNGVVDDSQLPKDRFSAERLKGVDSTLKIQPAKLEDSAVYLCASSGWTVMNTEAFFGQGTRLTVV.

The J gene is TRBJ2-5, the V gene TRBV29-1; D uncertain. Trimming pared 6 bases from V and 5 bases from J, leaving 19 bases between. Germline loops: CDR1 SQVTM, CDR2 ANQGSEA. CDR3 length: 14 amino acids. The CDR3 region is CSVDPAFSGETQYF. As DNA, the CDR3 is TGCAGCGTAGACCCCGCTTTCTCCGGGGAGACCCAGTACTTC.

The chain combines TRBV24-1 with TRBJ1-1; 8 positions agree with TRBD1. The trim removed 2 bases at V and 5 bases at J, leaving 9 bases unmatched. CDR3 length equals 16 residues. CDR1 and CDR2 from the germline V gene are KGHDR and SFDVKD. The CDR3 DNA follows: TGTGCCACCAGTGATTCGGGTAGGACAGGGAGGACTGAAGCTTTCTTT. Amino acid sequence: CATSDSGRTGRTEAFF.

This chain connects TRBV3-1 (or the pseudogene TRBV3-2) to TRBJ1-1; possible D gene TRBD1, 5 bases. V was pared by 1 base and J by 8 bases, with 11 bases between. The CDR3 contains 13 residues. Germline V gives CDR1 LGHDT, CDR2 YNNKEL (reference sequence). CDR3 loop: CASSQVNQGEAFF. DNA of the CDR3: TGTGCCAGCAGCCAAGTAAACCAGGGAGAAGCTTTCTTT.

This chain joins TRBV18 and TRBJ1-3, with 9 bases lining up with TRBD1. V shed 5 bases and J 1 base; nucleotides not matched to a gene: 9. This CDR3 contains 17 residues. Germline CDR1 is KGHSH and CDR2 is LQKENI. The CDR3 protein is CASSDTGTGFSGNTIYF. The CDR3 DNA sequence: TGTGCCAGCTCAGACACCGGGACAGGGTTTTCTGGAAACACCATATATTTT.

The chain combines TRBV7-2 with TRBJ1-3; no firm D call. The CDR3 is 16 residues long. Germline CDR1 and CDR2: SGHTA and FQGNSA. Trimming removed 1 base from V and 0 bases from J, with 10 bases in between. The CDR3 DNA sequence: TGTGCCAGCAGCTTAGAGTCGACTGCCTCTGGAAACACCATATATTTT. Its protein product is CASSLESTASGNTIYF.

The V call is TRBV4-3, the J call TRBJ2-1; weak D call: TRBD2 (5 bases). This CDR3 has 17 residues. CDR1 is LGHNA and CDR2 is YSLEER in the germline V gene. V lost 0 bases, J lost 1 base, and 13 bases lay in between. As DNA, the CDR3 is TGCGCCAGCAGCCAAGATCCTAGACGAGGGTCCTACAATGAGCAGTTCTTC. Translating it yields CASSQDPRRGSYNEQFF.

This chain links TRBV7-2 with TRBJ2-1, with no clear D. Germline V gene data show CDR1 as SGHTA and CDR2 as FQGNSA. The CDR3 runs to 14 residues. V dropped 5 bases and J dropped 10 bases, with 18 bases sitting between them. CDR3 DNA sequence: TGTGCCAGCAGCCCCTCCCCGGCCAGGCCCGAGCAGTTCTTC. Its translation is CASSPSPARPEQFF.

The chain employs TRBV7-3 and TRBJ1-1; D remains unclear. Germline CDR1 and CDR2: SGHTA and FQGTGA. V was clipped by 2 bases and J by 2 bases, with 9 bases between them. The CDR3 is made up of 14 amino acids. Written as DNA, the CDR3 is TGTGCCAGCAGCTTACACGGAGTTAACACTGAAGCTTTCTTT. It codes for CASSLHGVNTEAFF.

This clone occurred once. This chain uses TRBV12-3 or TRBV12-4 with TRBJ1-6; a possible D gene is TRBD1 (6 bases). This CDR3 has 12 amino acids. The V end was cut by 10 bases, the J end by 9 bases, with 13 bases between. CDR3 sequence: CATRDTASPLHF. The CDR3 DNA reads TGTGCCACTAGGGACACTGCTTCACCCCTCCACTTT.

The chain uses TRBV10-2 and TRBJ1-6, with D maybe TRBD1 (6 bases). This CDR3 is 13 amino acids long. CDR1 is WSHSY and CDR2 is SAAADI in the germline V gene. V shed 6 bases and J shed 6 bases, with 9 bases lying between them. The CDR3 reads CASSRQVNSPLHF. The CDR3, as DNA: TGCGCCAGCAGCAGACAGGTTAATTCACCCCTCCACTTT.

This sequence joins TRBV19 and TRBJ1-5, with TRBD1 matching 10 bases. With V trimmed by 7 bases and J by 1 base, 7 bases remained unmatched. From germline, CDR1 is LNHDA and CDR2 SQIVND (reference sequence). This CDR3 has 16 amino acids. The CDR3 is CASTDRGRVSNQPQHF. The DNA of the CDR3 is TGTGCCAGTACCGACAGGGGGCGAGTCAGCAATCAGCCCCAGCATTTT.

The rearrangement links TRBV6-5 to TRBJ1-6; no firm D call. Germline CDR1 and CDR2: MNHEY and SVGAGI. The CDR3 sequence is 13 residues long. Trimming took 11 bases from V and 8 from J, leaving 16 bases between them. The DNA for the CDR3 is TGTGCCGCGAGCCGGGGATCGGATTCACCCCTCCACTTT. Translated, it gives CAASRGSDSPLHF.

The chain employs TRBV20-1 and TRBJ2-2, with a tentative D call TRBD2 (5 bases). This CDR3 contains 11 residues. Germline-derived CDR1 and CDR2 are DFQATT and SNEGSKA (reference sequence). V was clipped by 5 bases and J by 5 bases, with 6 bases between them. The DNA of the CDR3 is TGCAGTGCTGAGGGAACCGGGGAGCTGTTTTTT. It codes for CSAEGTGELFF.

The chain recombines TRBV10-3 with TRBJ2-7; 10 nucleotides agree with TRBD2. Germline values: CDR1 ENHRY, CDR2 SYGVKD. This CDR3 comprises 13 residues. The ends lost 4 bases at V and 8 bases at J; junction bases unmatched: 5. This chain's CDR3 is CAISVEAGGKQYV. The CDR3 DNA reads TGTGCCATCAGTGTAGAAGCGGGGGGGAAGCAGTACGTC.

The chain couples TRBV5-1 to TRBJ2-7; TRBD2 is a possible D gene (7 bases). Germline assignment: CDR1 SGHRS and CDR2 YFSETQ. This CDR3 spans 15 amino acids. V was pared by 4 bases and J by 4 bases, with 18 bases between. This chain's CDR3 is CASSPSGGGQYEQYV. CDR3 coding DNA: TGCGCCAGCAGCCCGAGTGGGGGGGGCCAATACGAGCAGTACGTC.

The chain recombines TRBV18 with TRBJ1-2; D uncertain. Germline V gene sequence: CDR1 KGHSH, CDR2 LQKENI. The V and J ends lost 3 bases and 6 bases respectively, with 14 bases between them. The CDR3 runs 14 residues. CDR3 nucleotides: TGTGCCAGCTCACCGAGCCTTTCGGGAGATGGCTACACCTTC. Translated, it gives CASSPSLSGDGYTF.

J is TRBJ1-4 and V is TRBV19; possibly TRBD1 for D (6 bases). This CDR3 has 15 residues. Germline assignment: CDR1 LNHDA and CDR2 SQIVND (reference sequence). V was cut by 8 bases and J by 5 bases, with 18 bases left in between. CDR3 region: CASAHPAGTNEKLFF. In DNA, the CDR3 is TGTGCCAGTGCTCACCCGGCAGGGACAAATGAAAAACTGTTTTTT. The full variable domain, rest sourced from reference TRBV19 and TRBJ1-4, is DGGITQSPKYLFRKEGQNVTLSCEQNLNHDAMYWYRQDPGQGLRLIYYSQIVNDFQKGDIAEGYSVSREKKESFPLTVTSAQKNPTAFYLCASAHPAGTNEKLFFGSGTQLSVL.